A selection of T cell receptor beta chains follows, all from one sample in a study of spatial heterogeneity in lung cancer. One entry per CDR3 protein results from TCRdb running MiXCR on the 5' RACE reads. Of approximately 4,100 distinct CDR3 sequences listed, around 32% are singletons. Source: lung tumor tissue, taken at surgery. Every receptor here comes from a male donor with early-stage non-small cell lung cancer. CDR3s include the opening cysteine and the closing phenylalanine or tryptophan. D genes are given only for firm matches. Size values are once, few and many counts, or a class for expanded clones, and some rows have none.

size,D,V,J,CDR3,DNA
few,.,TRBV3-1,TRBJ2-7,CASSQRANYEQYF,TGTGCCAGCAGCCAACGTGCGAACTACGAGCAGTACTTC
few,TRBD2,TRBV3-1,TRBJ2-3,CASSQEGLADSTDTQYF,TGTGCCAGCAGCCAAGAGGGGCTAGCGGATAGCACAGATACGCAGTATTTT
.,.,TRBV27,TRBJ2-7,CASKSNSRNYHEQYF,TGTGCCAGCAAATCGAACAGTCGGAACTACCACGAGCAGTACTTC
few,.,TRBV5-4,TRBJ2-1,CASSLDSDHNEQFF,TGTGCCAGCAGCTTGGATAGCGATCACAATGAGCAGTTCTTC
.,TRBD1,TRBV29-1,TRBJ2-6,CSVGQGERSGANVLTF,TGCAGCGTAGGACAGGGCGAACGCTCTGGGGCCAACGTCCTGACTTTC
.,TRBD2,TRBV20-1,TRBJ2-7,CSARVGGYEQYF,TGCAGTGCTAGAGTCGGGGGGTACGAGCAGTACTTC
.,.,TRBV7-2,TRBJ2-7,CASSFREEQYF,TGTGCCAGCAGCTTTCGAGAGGAGCAGTACTTC
.,TRBD2,TRBV20-1,TRBJ2-7,CSASGLAGLLYEQYF,TGCAGTGCGTCGGGACTAGCGGGACTACTCTACGAGCAGTACTTC
once,TRBD2,TRBV10-3,TRBJ2-1,CAISDGTSGYNEQFF,TGTGCCATCAGTGACGGGACTAGCGGGTACAATGAGCAGTTCTTC
few,.,TRBV10-3,TRBJ2-2,CAISEKQNTGELFF,TGTGCCATCAGTGAGAAACAGAACACCGGGGAGCTGTTTTTT
medium-sized,.,TRBV30,TRBJ2-1,CAWSVSSRIGSYNEQFF,TGTGCCTGGAGTGTATCCTCTCGGATAGGCTCCTACAATGAGCAGTTCTTC
medium-sized,TRBD2,TRBV20-1,TRBJ2-1,CSAVHGLESNEQFF,TGCAGTGCAGTACACGGACTAGAATCCAATGAGCAGTTCTTC
.,TRBD2,TRBV3-1,TRBJ2-2,CASSLGLAAGELFF,TGTGCCAGCAGCCTGGGACTAGCTGCCGGGGAGCTGTTTTTT
.,TRBD1,TRBV7-2,TRBJ2-1,CASSLGTARDEQFF,TGTGCCAGCAGCTTGGGGACAGCGAGGGATGAGCAGTTCTTC
large,.,TRBV7-9,TRBJ2-7,CASSVAGLSYEQYF,TGTGCCAGCAGCGTCGCGGGCCTATCCTACGAGCAGTACTTC